The entry that follows covers one T cell receptor beta chain sequence. How the authors handled the data: Reference gene primers were amplified, and this amplification served to estimate nucleated cell counts. Data came from immunoSEQ multiplex PCR; TCRdb stores just in-frame clones and leaves some out. V and J calls and clone size are those listed in that table; D and trimming were worked out from the DNA. The data contain over 75,000 clones, approximately 92% of them seen just once; the ten biggest clones take up around 5.2%. This entry is derived from a study of blood T cell repertoires in COVID-19. Whole-study context: Both acute and convalescent COVID-19 samples were obtained from the United States, Italy and Spain. T cells, B-cell-depleted T cells, or PBMCs provided the cDNA or gDNA that served as material.

Trimming took 2 bases from V and 3 from J, leaving 16 bases between them. Germline lookup yields CDR1 MNHEY and CDR2 SMNVEV (reference sequence). This CDR3 spans 16 amino acids. The TCR originated in an elderly woman with active COVID-19. The sequenced sample was peripheral blood. The chain couples TRBV27 to TRBJ1-1, with D possibly being TRBD1 (6 bases). This CDR3 reads CASSLLMGGRHTEAFF. CDR3 sequence (DNA): TGTGCCAGCAGTTTACTTATGGGGGGGCGCCACACTGAAGCTTTCTTT.